This T cell receptor beta chain was obtained from a study of identical twins. A single record per CDR3 protein comes from TCRdb applying MiXCR to the 5' RACE reads. The table has approximately 600,000 distinct CDR3 sequences, roughly 9.5% seen once; the top ten hold 2.5% to 3.5%. There are 18 residues in the CDR3. The germline V and J ends were trimmed by 2 bases and 1 base, with 15 bases remaining between them. CDR1 and CDR2 from the germline V gene are SGHVS and FNYEAQ. Only a few counts were recorded for this clonotype. This sample also belongs to another study, concerning yellow fever vaccine responses in identical twins.

This chain connects TRBV7-6 to TRBJ2-6; no definite D call. The sequenced sample consisted of PBMCs. The TCR sequence derives from a woman aged 18 to 35 in good health. The CDR3 DNA sequence: TGTGCCAGCAGCTTAAGACCCGGTTTGGGGTCTGGGGCCAACGTCCTGACTTTC. Amino acid sequence: CASSLRPGLGSGANVLTF. The full variable domain, rest sourced from reference TRBV7-6 and TRBJ2-6, is GAGVSQSPRYKVTKRGQDVALRCDPISGHVSLYWYRQALGQGPEFLTYFNYEAQQDKSGLPNDRFSAERPEGSISTLTIQRTEQRDSAMYRCASSLRPGLGSGANVLTFGAGSRLTVL.